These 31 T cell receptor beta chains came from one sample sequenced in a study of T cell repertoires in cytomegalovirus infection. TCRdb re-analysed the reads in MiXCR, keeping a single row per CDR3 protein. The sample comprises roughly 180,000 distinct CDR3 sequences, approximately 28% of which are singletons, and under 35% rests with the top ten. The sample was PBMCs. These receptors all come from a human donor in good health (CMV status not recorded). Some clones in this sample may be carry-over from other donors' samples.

In DNA, the CDR3 is TGTGCCAGCAGTCTCGGACTAGCGGGGACGGAGTACTTC. It codes for CASSLGLAGTEYF. This chain joins TRBV28 and TRBJ2-7, with 12 bases fitting TRBD2. This CDR3 comprises 13 residues. CDR1 is MDHEN, CDR2 SYDVKM, per germline. Trimming took 5 bases from V and 11 from J; bases not matched to a gene: 7. Combining the CDR3 with reference TRBV28 and TRBJ2-7 gives the whole variable domain DVKVTQSSRYLVKRTGEKVFLECVQDMDHENMFWYRQDPGLGLRLIYFSYDVKMKEKGDIPEGYSVSREKKERFSLILESASTNQTSMYLCASSLGLAGTEYFGPGTRLTVT.

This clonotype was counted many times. The CDR3 region is CASRYPTGNTEAFF. The CDR3, as DNA: TGTGCCAGCAGGTACCCCACAGGGAACACTGAAGCTTTCTTT. This chain uses TRBV7-2 with TRBJ1-1; perhaps TRBD1 as D (5 bases). CDR1 and CDR2 (germline): SGHTA, FQGNSA. Deletions cut 6 bases from V and 1 base from J, with 12 bases between. The CDR3 is 14 amino acids.

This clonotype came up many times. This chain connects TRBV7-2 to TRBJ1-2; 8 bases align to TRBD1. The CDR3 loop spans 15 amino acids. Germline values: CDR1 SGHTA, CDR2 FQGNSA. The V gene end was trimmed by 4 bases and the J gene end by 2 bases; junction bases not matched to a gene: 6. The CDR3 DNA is TGTGCCAGCAGCTCAGGGGGCGTTCTGAACTATGGCTACACCTTC. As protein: CASSSGGVLNYGYTF.

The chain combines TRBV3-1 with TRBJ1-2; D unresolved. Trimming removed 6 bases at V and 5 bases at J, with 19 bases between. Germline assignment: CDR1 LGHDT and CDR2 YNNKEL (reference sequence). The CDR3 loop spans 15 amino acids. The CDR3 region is CASRGGPPMSYGYTF. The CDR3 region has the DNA TGTGCCAGCAGGGGCGGTCCCCCAATGTCGTATGGCTACACCTTC.

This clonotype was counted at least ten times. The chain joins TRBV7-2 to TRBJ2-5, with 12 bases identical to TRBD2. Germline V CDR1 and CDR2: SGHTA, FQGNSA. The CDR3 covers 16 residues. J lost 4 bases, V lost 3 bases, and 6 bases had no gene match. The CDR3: CASSFSSGGAGETQYF. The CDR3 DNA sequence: TGTGCCAGCAGCTTTTCTAGCGGGGGGGCGGGAGAGACCCAGTACTTC.

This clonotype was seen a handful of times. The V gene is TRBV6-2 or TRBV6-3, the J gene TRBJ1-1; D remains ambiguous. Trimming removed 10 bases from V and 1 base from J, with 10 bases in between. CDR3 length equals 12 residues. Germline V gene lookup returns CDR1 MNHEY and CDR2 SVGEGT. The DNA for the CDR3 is TGTGCCACCGGTGGAGCGAACACTGAAGCTTTCTTT. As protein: CATGGANTEAFF.

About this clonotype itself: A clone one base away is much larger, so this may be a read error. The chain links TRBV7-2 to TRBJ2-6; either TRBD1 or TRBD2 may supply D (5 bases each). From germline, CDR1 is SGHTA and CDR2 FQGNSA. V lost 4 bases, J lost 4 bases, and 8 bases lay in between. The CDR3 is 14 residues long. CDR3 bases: TGTACCAGCAGCTCTGGGACCGGGGCCAACGTCCTGACTTTC. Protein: CTSSSGTGANVLTF.

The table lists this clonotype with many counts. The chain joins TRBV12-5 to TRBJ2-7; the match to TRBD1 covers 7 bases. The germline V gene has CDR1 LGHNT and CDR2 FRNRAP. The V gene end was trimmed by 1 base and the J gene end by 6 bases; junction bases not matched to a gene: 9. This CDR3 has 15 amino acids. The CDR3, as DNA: TGTGCTAGTGGTTTGGCAGCCGGGACAGTACGCGAGCAGTACTTC. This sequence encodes CASGLAAGTVREQYF.

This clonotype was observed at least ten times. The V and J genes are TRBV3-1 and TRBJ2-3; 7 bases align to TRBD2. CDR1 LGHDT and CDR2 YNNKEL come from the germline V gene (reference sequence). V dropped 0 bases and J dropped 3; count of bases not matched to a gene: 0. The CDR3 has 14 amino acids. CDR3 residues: CASSQEGGTDTQYF. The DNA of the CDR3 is TGTGCCAGCAGCCAAGAGGGAGGGACAGATACGCAGTATTTT.

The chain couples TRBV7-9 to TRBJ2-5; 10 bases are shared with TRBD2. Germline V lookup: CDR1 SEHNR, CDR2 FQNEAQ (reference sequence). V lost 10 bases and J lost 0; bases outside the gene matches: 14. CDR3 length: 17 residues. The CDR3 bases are TGTGCCACCCAAGGGCTAGCGGGGGCTTCGTACCAAGAGACCCAGTACTTC. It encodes CATQGLAGASYQETQYF.

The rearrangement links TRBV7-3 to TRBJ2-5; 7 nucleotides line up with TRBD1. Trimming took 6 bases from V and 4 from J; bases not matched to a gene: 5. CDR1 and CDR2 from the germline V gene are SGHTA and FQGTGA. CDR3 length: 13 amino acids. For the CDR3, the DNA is TGTGCCAGCAGTCTGGACAGGCGAGAGACCCAGTACTTC. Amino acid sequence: CASSLDRRETQYF.

CDR3 in amino acids: CASSLGGMVSPLHF. The DNA for the CDR3 is TGTGCCAGCAGCTTAGGGGGTATGGTCTCACCCCTCCACTTT. V is TRBV7-6 and J is TRBJ1-6, with unresolved D. The CDR3 is 14 residues long. Germline V gene data show CDR1 as SGHVS and CDR2 as FNYEAQ. The V gene lost 1 base and the J gene lost 10 bases, with 11 bases spanning the gap.

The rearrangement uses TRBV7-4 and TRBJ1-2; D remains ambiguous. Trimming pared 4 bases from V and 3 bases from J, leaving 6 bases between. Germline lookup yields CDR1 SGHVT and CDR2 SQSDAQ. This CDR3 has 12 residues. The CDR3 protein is CASSSADYGYTF. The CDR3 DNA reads TGTGCCAGCAGCTCCGCAGACTATGGCTACACCTTC.

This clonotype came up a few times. DNA of the CDR3: TGTGCCAGCAGCCCGGCGGGAACCAACACCGGGGAGCTGTTTTTT. Its translation: CASSPAGTNTGELFF. The J gene is TRBJ2-2, the V gene TRBV7-9, with a tentative D call TRBD2 (6 bases). Germline V gene data show CDR1 as SEHNR and CDR2 as FQNEAQ (reference sequence). Deletions cut 5 bases from V and 2 bases from J, with 12 bases between. The CDR3 length is 15 residues. Drawing the rest from reference TRBV7-9 and TRBJ2-2, the complete variable domain is DTGVSQNPRHKITKRGQNVTFRCDPISEHNRLYWYRQTLGQGPEFLTYFQNEAQLEKSRLLSDRFSAERPKGSFSTLEIQRTEQGDSAMYLCASSPAGTNTGELFFGEGSRLTVL.

The CDR3 loop reads CASSLYRDQPQHF. The CDR3 nucleotides read TGTGCCAGCAGCTTATACAGAGATCAGCCCCAGCATTTT. The rearrangement joins TRBV7-8 to TRBJ1-5; D gene ambiguous. The ends were cut back, 2 bases at V and 5 bases at J, with 7 bases in the middle. Germline CDR1 and CDR2: SGHVS and FQNEAQ. CDR3 length equals 13 residues.

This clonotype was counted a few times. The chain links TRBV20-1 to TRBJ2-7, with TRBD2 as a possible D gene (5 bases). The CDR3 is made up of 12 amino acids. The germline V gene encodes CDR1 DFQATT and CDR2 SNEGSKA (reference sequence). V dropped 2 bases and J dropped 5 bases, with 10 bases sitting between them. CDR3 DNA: TGCAGTGCTAGATCGGTCGGGAACGAGCAGTACTTC. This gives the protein CSARSVGNEQYF.

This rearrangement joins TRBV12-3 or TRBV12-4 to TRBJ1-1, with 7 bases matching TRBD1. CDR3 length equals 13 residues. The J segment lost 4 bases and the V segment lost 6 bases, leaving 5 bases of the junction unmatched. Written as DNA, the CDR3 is TGTGCCAGCAGGTGGGCAGGGGGCACTGAAGCTTTCTTT. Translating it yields CASRWAGGTEAFF.

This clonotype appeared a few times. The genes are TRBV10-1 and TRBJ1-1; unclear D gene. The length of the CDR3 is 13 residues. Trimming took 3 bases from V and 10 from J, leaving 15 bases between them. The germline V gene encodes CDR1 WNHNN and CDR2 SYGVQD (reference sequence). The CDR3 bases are TGCGCCAGCAGTGAATCCCCCCGGGTGAGAGCTTTCTTT. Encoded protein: CASSESPRVRAFF.

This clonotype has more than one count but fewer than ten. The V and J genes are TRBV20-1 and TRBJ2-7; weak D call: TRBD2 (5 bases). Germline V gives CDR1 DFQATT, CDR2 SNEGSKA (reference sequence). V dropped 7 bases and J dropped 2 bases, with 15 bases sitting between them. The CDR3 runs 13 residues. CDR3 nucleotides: TGCAGTGTCAGCTCGGGGTCTACCTACGAGCAGTACTTC. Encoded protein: CSVSSGSTYEQYF.

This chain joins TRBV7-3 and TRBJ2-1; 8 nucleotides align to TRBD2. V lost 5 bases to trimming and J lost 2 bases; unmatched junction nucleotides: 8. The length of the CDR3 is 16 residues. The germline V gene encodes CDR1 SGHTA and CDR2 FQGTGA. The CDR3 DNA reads TGTGCCAGCAGCCCTTCGGGGGGGGAAGCCTACAATGAGCAGTTCTTC. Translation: CASSPSGGEAYNEQFF.

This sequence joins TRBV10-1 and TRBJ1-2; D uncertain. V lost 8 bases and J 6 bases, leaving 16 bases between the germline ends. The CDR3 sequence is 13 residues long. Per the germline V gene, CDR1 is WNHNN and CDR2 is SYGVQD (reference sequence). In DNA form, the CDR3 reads TGCGCCAGCGCCAGGTCATTCGACCATGGCTACACCTTC. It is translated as CASARSFDHGYTF.

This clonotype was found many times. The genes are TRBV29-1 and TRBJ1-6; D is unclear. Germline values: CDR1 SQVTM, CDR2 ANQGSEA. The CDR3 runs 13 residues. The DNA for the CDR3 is TGCAGTGCCCGAAGCTCCTATAATTCACCCCTCCACTTT. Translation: CSARSSYNSPLHF.

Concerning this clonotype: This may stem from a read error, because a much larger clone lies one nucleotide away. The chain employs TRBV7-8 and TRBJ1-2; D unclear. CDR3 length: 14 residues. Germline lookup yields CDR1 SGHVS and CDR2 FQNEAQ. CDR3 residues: CVSSLFRFGWGYTF. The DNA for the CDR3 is TGTGTCAGCAGCTTATTTCGGTTCGGATGGGGCTACACCTTC.

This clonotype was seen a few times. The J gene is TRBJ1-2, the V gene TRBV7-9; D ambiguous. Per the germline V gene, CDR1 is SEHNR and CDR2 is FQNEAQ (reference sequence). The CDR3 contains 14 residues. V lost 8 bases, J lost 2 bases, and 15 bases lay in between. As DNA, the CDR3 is TGTGCCAGCTTGCTCGGTGGCGGAAACTATGGCTACACCTTC. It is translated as CASLLGGGNYGYTF.

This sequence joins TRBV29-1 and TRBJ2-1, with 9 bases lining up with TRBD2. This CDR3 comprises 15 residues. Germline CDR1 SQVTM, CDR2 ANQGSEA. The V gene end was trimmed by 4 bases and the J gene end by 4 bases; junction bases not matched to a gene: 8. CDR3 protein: CSVGRPSGVYNEQFF. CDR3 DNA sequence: TGCAGCGTTGGCCGTCCTAGCGGGGTTTACAATGAGCAGTTCTTC.

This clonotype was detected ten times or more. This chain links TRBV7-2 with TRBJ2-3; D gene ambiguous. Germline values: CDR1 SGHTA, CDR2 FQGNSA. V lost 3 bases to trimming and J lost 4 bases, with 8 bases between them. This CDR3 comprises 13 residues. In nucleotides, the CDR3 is TGTGCCAGCAGCTTCGAGGTAGCAGATACGCAGTATTTT. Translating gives CASSFEVADTQYF.

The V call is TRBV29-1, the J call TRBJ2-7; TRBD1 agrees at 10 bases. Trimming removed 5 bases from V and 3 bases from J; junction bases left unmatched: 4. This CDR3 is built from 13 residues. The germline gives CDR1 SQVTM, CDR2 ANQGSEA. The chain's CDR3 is CSVRGQGNYEQYF. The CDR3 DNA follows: TGCAGCGTTCGGGGACAGGGGAACTACGAGCAGTACTTC.

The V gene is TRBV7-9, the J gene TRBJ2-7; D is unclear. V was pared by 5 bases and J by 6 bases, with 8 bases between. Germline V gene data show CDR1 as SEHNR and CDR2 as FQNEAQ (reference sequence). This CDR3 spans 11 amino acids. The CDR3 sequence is CASSPNLEQYF. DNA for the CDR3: TGTGCCAGCAGCCCCAACCTCGAGCAGTACTTC.

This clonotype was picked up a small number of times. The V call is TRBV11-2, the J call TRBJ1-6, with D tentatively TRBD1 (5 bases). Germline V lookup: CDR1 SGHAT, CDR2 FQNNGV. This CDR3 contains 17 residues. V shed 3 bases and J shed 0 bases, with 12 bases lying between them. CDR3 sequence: CASSLGVRLSYNSPLHF. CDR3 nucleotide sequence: TGTGCCAGCAGCTTGGGGGTCAGGCTCTCCTATAATTCACCCCTCCACTTT. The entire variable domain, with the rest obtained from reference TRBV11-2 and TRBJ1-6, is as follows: EAGVAQSPRYKIIEKRQSVAFWCNPISGHATLYWYQQILGQGPKLLIQFQNNGVVDDSQLPKDRFSAERLKGVDSTLKIQPAKLEDSAVYLCASSLGVRLSYNSPLHFGNGTRLTVT.

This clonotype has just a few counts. CDR3 sequence: CASSYTAPGQGNPYEQYF. The CDR3 DNA reads TGTGCCAGCAGTTACACTGCCCCGGGACAGGGGAACCCCTACGAGCAGTACTTC. This rearrangement joins TRBV6-5 to TRBJ2-7; 10 nucleotides line up with TRBD1. V lost 2 bases and J lost 2; bases outside the gene matches: 12. CDR1 is MNHEY and CDR2 is SVGAGI in the germline V gene. The CDR3 is made up of 18 amino acids.

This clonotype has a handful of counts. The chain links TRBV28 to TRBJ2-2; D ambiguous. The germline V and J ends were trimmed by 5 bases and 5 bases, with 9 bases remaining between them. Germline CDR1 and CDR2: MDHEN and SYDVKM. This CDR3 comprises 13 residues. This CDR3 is CASSPENTGELFF. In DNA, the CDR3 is TGTGCCAGCAGTCCGGAAAATACCGGGGAGCTGTTTTTT.